This is a list of T cell receptor beta chains from one sample in a study of blood T cell repertoires in COVID-19. Using immunoSEQ multiplex PCR, the repertoire was profiled, and TCRdb retains in-frame clones only, with some absent. The top ten hold about 6% of the sample, which has roughly 240,000 clones, about 83% seen once. The sequenced sample consisted of peripheral blood. These receptors all stem from a woman of 80 years or more with COVID-19, enrolled during active disease. The CDR3 runs from the conserved cysteine through the conserved F or W. D genes are given only for firm matches. Clone size is stated in some rows and not others, as once, few, many or a class when expanded.

V,D,size,J,CDR3,DNA
TRBV15,.,.,TRBJ1-1,CATSRDRGTEAFF,TGTGCCACCAGCAGAGATAGAGGCACTGAAGCTTTCTTT
TRBV10-3,.,.,TRBJ2-5,CAIRDSVAGREETQYF,TGTGCCATCAGGGACAGCGTGGCCGGAAGGGAAGAGACCCAGTACTTC
TRBV5-5,TRBD1,.,TRBJ1-2,CASSSLQGAYGYTF,TGTGCCAGCAGCTCTTTACAGGGGGCCTATGGCTACACCTTC
TRBV5-1,.,.,TRBJ1-1,CASSLAVRLNTEAFF,TGCGCCAGCAGTCTCGCGGTCCGTTTGAACACTGAAGCTTTCTTT
TRBV2,TRBD1,few,TRBJ1-2,CASGDRANYGYTF,TGTGCCAGCGGGGACAGGGCAAACTATGGCTACACCTTC
TRBV7-9,TRBD2,.,TRBJ2-5,CASSLGLAGGPYQETQYF,TGTGCCAGCAGCTTAGGACTAGCGGGGGGCCCGTACCAAGAGACCCAGTACTTC
TRBV6-5,.,.,TRBJ1-5,CASSFPQRPGDQPQHF,TGTGCCAGCAGTTTCCCCCAGCGCCCAGGGGATCAGCCCCAGCATTTT
TRBV2,.,.,TRBJ2-7,CASRAQGGGPYEQYF,TGTGCCAGCAGGGCACAGGGCGGGGGCCCCTACGAGCAGTACTTC
TRBV19,.,.,TRBJ1-5,CASTRGADGNQPQHF,TGTGCCAGTACTAGGGGCGCGGATGGCAATCAGCCCCAGCATTTT
TRBV7-2,.,.,TRBJ1-2,CASSLPGVGGYTF,TGTGCCAGCAGCCTTCCAGGGGTAGGAGGCTACACCTTC
TRBV6-5,TRBD2,.,TRBJ2-1,CASQLFGGVMFF,TGTGCCAGCCAACTATTCGGGGGGGTTATGTTCTTC
TRBV28,.,.,TRBJ1-6,CAASGVVSPLHF,TGTGCCGCCTCGGGGGTGGTTTCACCCCTCCACTTT
TRBV9,TRBD1,.,TRBJ2-3,CASSGGRTGGADTQYF,TGTGCCAGCAGCGGTGGTAGGACAGGGGGCGCAGATACGCAGTATTTT
TRBV12-3/TRBV12-4,.,.,TRBJ2-3,CASVRSRTDTQYF,TGTGCCAGCGTAAGGAGTCGCACAGATACGCAGTATTTT
TRBV5-1,.,.,TRBJ1-3,CASSLEAAAGNTIYF,TGCGCCAGCAGCTTGGAGGCGGCGGCTGGAAACACCATATATTTT
TRBV5-1,TRBD1,.,TRBJ1-4,CASSLRTGSNEKLFF,TGCGCCAGCAGCCTCAGGACAGGTTCTAATGAAAAACTGTTTTTT
TRBV5-6,TRBD1,.,TRBJ1-2,CASSFLQGATGYTF,TGTGCCAGCAGCTTCCTACAGGGGGCGACTGGCTACACCTTC
TRBV4-2,.,.,TRBJ1-2,CASSQEQTSLNYGYTF,TGTGCCAGCAGCCAAGAACAGACCTCCCTAAACTATGGCTACACCTTC
TRBV5-1,.,.,TRBJ1-4,CASFSPEKLFF,TGCGCCAGCTTCAGTCCTGAAAAACTGTTTTTT
TRBV5-1,TRBD1,few,TRBJ1-2,CASSLTGANYGYTF,TGCGCCAGCAGCTTAACAGGGGCCAACTATGGCTACACCTTC
TRBV5-4,TRBD1,.,TRBJ1-1,CASRWTGGDTEAFF,TGTGCCAGCAGATGGACAGGGGGCGATACTGAAGCTTTCTTT
TRBV5-1,.,.,TRBJ1-5,CASSSGGGNQPQHF,TGCGCCAGCAGCTCGGGGGGGGGCAATCAGCCCCAGCATTTT
TRBV5-5,TRBD2,once,TRBJ2-1,CASSLLGGSGNEQFF,TGTGCCAGCAGCCTACTGGGGGGGTCTGGGAATGAGCAGTTCTTC
TRBV11-1,TRBD1,.,TRBJ1-2,CASSRRGSENSGYTF,TGTGCCAGCAGTCGCAGGGGGTCCGAGAACTCTGGCTACACCTTC
TRBV29-1,.,.,TRBJ1-2,CSARQLNYGYTF,TGCAGCGCCCGACAGCTTAACTATGGCTACACCTTC
TRBV12-3/TRBV12-4,.,.,TRBJ1-2,CASSRTANYGYTF,TGTGCCAGCAGCCGGACAGCTAACTATGGCTACACCTTC
TRBV2,.,.,TRBJ1-5,CASSFERAGGNQPQHF,TGTGCCAGCTCATTCGAAAGGGCGGGGGGTAATCAGCCCCAGCATTTT
TRBV5-1,.,.,TRBJ1-1,CASSLVRNTEAFF,TGCGCCAGCAGCTTGGTCAGGAACACTGAAGCTTTCTTT
TRBV18,.,.,TRBJ1-4,CASSLQGEKLFF,TGTGCCAGCTCACTCCAGGGTGAAAAACTGTTTTTT
TRBV27,.,.,TRBJ1-2,CASSSGTFYGYTF,TGTGCCAGCAGCTCCGGGACATTCTATGGCTACACCTTC
TRBV7-6,TRBD1,.,TRBJ1-4,CASSLLGQGAPNEKLFF,TGTGCCAGCAGCTTACTGGGACAGGGGGCGCCTAATGAAAAACTGTTTTTT
TRBV7-2,TRBD2,.,TRBJ2-1,CASSLRPGTSGGADEQFF,TGTGCCAGCAGCTTGCGTCCCGGGACTAGCGGGGGGGCAGATGAGCAGTTCTTC
TRBV5-1,.,.,TRBJ2-5,CASSGGGAETQYF,TGCGCCAGCAGCGGTGGGGGGGCGGAGACCCAGTACTTC
TRBV3-1/TRBV3-2,TRBD1,.,TRBJ1-5,CASSQERGRQPQHF,TGTGCCAGCAGCCAAGAGAGGGGGCGTCAGCCCCAGCATTTT
TRBV11-2,.,.,TRBJ1-2,CASSFRRTDGYTF,TGTGCCAGCAGCTTTAGACGGACAGATGGCTACACCTTC
TRBV27,.,.,TRBJ1-4,CASSTGTSNEKLFF,TGTGCCAGCAGTACAGGGACCTCTAATGAAAAACTGTTTTTT
TRBV24-1,.,.,TRBJ1-4,CATSARGPNEKLFF,TGTGCCACCAGTGCTAGGGGTCCTAATGAAAAACTGTTTTTT
TRBV16,.,.,TRBJ1-2,CASSQGSSPSGYTF,TGTGCCAGCAGCCAAGGGAGTTCCCCATCTGGCTACACCTTC
TRBV10-3,TRBD1,.,TRBJ1-5,CAISQGTGNQPQHF,TGTGCCATCAGCCAAGGGACAGGCAATCAGCCCCAGCATTTT
TRBV5-5,TRBD1,.,TRBJ2-5,CASSPGQGALETQYF,TGTGCCAGCAGCCCGGGACAGGGGGCGTTGGAGACCCAGTACTTC
TRBV5-1,.,.,TRBJ2-7,CASSLGLIKTGYEQYF,TGCGCCAGCAGCTTGGGTCTTATCAAAACAGGGTACGAGCAGTACTTC
TRBV6-6,.,.,TRBJ1-4,CASSLLGAEEKLFF,TGTGCCAGCAGTCTTCTGGGGGCAGAGGAAAAACTGTTTTTT
TRBV7-9,.,.,TRBJ2-2,CASSIGTGELFF,TGTGCCAGCAGCATCGGGACAGGGGAGCTGTTTTTT
TRBV7-9,TRBD2,.,TRBJ2-1,CASSPRGGGSNEQFF,TGTGCCAGCAGCCCCAGGGGCGGGGGGTCCAATGAGCAGTTCTTC
TRBV10-3,.,.,TRBJ1-1,CAISSIAGDTEAFF,TGTGCCATCAGCTCAATAGCCGGGGACACTGAAGCTTTCTTT
TRBV6-5,TRBD1,.,TRBJ1-2,CASSYSGQGKGYTF,TGTGCCAGCAGTTACTCTGGACAGGGCAAGGGCTACACCTTC
TRBV5-3,.,.,TRBJ2-3,CARSRSSCEEGTDTQYF,TGTGCCAGAAGCCGAAGCTCGTGCGAGGAGGGCACAGATACGCAGTATTTT
TRBV27,.,.,TRBJ1-2,CASSFQGMGGYTF,TGTGCCAGCAGTTTTCAGGGAATGGGGGGCTACACCTTC
TRBV28,TRBD1,.,TRBJ2-6,CASSPTGQVTSGANVLTF,TGTGCCAGCAGTCCCACGGGACAGGTTACCTCTGGGGCCAACGTCCTGACTTTC
TRBV5-1,.,.,TRBJ1-2,CASSLDGQYGYTF,TGCGCCAGCAGCTTGGACGGACAGTATGGCTACACCTTC
TRBV19,.,.,TRBJ1-2,CASSIAQLNGYTF,TGTGCCAGTAGTATAGCCCAGTTGAATGGCTACACCTTC
TRBV18,.,.,TRBJ2-2,CASARVSGELFF,TGTGCCAGCGCCAGGGTATCCGGGGAGCTGTTTTTT